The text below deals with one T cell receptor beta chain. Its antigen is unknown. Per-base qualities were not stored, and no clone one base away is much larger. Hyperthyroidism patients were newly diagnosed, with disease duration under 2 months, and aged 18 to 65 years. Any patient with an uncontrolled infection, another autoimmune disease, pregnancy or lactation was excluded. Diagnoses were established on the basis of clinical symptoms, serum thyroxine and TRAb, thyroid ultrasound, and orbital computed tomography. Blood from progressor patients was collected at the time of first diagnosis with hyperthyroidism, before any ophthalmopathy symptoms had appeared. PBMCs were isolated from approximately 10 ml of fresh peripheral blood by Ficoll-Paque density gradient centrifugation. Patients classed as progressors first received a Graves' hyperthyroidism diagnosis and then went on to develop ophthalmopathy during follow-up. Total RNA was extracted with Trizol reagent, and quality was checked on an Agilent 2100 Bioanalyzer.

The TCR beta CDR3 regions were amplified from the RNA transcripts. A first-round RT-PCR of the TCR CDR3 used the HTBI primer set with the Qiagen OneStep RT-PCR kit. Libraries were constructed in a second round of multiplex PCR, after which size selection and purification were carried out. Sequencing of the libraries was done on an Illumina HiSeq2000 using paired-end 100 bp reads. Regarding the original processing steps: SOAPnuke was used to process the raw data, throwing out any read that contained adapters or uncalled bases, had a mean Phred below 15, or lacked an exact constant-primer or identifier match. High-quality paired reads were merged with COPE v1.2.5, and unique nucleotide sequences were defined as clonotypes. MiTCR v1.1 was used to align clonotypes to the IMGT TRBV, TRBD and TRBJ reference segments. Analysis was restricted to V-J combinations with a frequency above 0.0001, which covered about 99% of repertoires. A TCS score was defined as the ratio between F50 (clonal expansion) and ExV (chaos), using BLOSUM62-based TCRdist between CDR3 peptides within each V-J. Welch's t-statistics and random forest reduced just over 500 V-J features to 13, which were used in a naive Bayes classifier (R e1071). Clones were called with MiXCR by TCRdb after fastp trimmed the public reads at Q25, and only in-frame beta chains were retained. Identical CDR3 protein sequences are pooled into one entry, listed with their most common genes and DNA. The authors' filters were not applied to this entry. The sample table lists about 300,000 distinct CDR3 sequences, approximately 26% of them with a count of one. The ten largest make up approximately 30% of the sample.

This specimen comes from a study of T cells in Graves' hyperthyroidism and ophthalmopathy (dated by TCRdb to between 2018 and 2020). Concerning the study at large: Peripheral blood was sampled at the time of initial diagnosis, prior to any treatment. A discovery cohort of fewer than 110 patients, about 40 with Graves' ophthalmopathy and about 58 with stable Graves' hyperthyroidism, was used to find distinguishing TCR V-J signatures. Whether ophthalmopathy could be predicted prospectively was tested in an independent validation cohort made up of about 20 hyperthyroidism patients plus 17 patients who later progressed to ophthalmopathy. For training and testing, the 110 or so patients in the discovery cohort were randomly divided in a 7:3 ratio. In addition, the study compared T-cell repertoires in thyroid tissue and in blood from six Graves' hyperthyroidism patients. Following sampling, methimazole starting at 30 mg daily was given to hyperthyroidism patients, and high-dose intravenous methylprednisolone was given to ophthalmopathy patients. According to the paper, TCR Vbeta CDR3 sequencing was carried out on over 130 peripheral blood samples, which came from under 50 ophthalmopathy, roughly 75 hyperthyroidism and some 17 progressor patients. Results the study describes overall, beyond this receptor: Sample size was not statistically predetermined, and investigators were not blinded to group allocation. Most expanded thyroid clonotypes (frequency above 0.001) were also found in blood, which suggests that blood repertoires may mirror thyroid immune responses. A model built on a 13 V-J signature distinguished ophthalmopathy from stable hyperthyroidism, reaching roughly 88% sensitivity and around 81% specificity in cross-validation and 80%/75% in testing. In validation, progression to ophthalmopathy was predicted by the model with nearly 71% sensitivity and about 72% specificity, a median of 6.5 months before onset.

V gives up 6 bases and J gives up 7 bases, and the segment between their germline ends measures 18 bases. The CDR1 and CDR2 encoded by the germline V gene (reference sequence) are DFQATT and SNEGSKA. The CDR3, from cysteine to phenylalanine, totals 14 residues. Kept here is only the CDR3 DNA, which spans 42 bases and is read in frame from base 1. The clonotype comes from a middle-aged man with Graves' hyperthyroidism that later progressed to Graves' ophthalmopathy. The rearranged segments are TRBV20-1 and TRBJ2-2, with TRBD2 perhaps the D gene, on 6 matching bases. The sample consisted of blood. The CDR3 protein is CSASRGGAGGELFF. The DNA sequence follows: TGCAGTGCCTCCCGCGGCGGGGCCGGCGGGGAGCTGTTTTTT.